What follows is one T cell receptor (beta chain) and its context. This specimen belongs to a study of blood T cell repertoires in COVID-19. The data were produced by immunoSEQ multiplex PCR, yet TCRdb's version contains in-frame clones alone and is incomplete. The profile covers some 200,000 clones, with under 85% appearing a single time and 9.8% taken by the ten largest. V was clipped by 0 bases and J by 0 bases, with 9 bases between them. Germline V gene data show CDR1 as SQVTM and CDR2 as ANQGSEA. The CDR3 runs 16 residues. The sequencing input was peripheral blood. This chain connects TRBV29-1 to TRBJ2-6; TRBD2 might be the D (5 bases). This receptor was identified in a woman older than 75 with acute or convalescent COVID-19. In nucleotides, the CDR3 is TGCAGCGTTGAAGAGGTGGGAGTCTCTGGGGCCAACGTCCTGACTTTC. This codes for CSVEEVGVSGANVLTF.